The sequence of this T cell receptor beta chain was determined in a study of blood T cell repertoires in COVID-19. Across the study: Specimens from acute and convalescent COVID-19 originated in the United States, Italy and Spain.

The CDR3 is 14 amino acids. Germline values: CDR1 MDHEN, CDR2 SYDVKM. Deletions cut 6 bases from V and 7 bases from J, with 16 bases between. TCRdb's copy holds only in-frame clones and misses some; the assay was immunoSEQ multiplex PCR. Here the sample spans 250,000 to 400,000 clones, 70% to 90% being singletons. The V call is TRBV28, the J call TRBJ1-3; D might be TRBD1 (6 bases). The receptor comes from a woman aged 30 to 39 with COVID-19, enrolled during active disease. Sequencing used peripheral blood. The CDR3 DNA follows: TGTGCCAGCAGACTGACAGGACTTAGGAACACCATATATTTT. Amino acids: CASRLTGLRNTIYF.